This TCR beta chain was identified during a study of blood T cells in healthy people across ages. Study summary: Capture via template switching afforded approximately one barcoded beta molecule per two T cells. Findings and caveats of the study: It was held that diversity estimates obtained from one million T cells represented underestimates.

This clonotype was detected only a few times. Its antigen is not known. The CDR3 loop spans 14 amino acids. V lost 5 bases to trimming and J lost 2 bases, with 13 bases between them. The use of a sample-barcoded 5' primer and a J-beta primer mix characterized a second PCR of roughly 6 to 11 cycles. One entry per CDR3 protein, called by TCRdb with MiXCR from the 5' RACE reads. The sample records 1,100,000 or so distinct CDR3 sequences, 35% to 55% being singletons. Sequencing was performed on blood. V is TRBV12-3 or TRBV12-4 and J is TRBJ2-7; D ambiguous. This clonotype was sampled from a woman aged 60-70 years in good health. The CDR3 DNA sequence: TGTGCCAGCAGTCCTCTGGACCGACCCTACGAGCAGTACTTC. It translates to CASSPLDRPYEQYF.